These 29 T cell receptor beta chains share one sample of origin, sequenced in a study of control samples from healthy donors and cancer patients. This table comes from immunoSEQ multiplex PCR, and its TCRdb copy is limited to in-frame clones, with some not included. The sample lists about 140,000 clones, 90% to 95% occurring once. Sample: blood. The origin of the receptors is a man aged 35-49 years in good health.

The chain combines TRBV6-5 with TRBJ1-5, with 7 bases that match TRBD1. CDR3 length: 13 amino acids. In germline, CDR1 is MNHEY, CDR2 SVGAGI. V lost 10 bases to trimming and J lost 2 bases; unmatched junction nucleotides: 5. The CDR3 sequence: CATRDRGNQPQHF. The CDR3 nucleotides are TGTGCCACCAGGGACAGAGGCAATCAGCCCCAGCATTTT.

The V and J genes are TRBV27 and TRBJ1-2; TRBD1 agrees at 10 bases. The germline gives CDR1 MNHEY, CDR2 SMNVEV (reference sequence). Trimming cost V 5 bases and J 2 bases; bases outside gene matches: 5. This CDR3 is 15 amino acids long. CDR3 loop: CASSRKGQGNYGYTF. The CDR3 nucleotides read TGTGCCAGCAGTCGAAAGGGACAGGGGAACTATGGCTACACCTTC.

The chain recombines TRBV12-3 or TRBV12-4 with TRBJ2-7; weak D call: TRBD1 (5 bases). V was trimmed by 2 bases and J by 5 bases, leaving 7 bases between them. The CDR3 is 12 amino acids. DNA of the CDR3: TGTGCCAGCAGTTTATGGGGCCACGAGCAGTACTTC. Encoded protein: CASSLWGHEQYF.

The chain uses TRBV19 and TRBJ2-2, with D perhaps given as TRBD1 or TRBD2 (6 bases each). This CDR3 contains 15 residues. The V and J ends lost 0 bases and 6 bases respectively, with 11 bases between them. Germline lookup yields CDR1 LNHDA and CDR2 SQIVND (reference sequence). The CDR3 spells CASSIERRGAGELFF. For the CDR3, the DNA is TGTGCCAGTAGTATAGAAAGGAGGGGGGCCGGGGAGCTGTTTTTT.

The chain links TRBV5-1 to TRBJ1-1; a weak D match, TRBD1 (5 bases). In germline, CDR1 is SGHRS, CDR2 YFSETQ. The CDR3 spans 13 residues. The germline V and J ends were trimmed by 2 bases and 5 bases, with 10 bases remaining between them. The CDR3 spells CASSFRELTEAFF. CDR3 DNA: TGCGCCAGCAGCTTCAGGGAGTTAACTGAAGCTTTCTTT.

The chain employs TRBV7-9 and TRBJ1-1; possibly TRBD1 for D (6 bases). This CDR3 comprises 17 residues. V lost 5 bases and J 1 base, leaving 20 bases between the germline ends. The germline CDR1 and CDR2 sequences are SEHNR and FQNEAQ (reference sequence). The DNA of the CDR3 is TGTGCCAGCAGCCATACTAAACGGGGGCGCGGGAACACTGAAGCTTTCTTT. As protein: CASSHTKRGRGNTEAFF.

The chain couples TRBV7-8 to TRBJ2-7, with D perhaps TRBD1 (6 bases). Germline lookup yields CDR1 SGHVS and CDR2 FQNEAQ. V lost 4 bases and J 1 base, leaving 17 bases between the germline ends. The CDR3 is 16 residues long. The CDR3 sequence: CASSSRGSFSSYEQYF. CDR3 sequence (DNA): TGTGCCAGCAGCTCCAGGGGTAGTTTCTCGTCCTACGAGCAGTACTTC.

CDR3 sequence reads: CASSIQGKGTEAFF. Here the CDR3 DNA reads TGTGCCAGCAGCATACAGGGAAAGGGGACTGAAGCTTTCTTT. The chain recombines TRBV9 with TRBJ1-1; maybe TRBD1 (6 bases). This CDR3 comprises 14 residues. Per the germline V gene, CDR1 is SGDLS and CDR2 is YYNGEE. Between the trimmed V and J ends, which lost 4 bases and 5 bases, there was a span of 15 bases.

The chain couples TRBV9 to TRBJ2-1, with D unclear. The V gene's germline CDR1 is SGDLS and CDR2 YYNGEE. Trimming removed 0 bases from V and 9 bases from J, with 16 bases in between. The CDR3 is 15 residues long. The CDR3 coding sequence is TGTGCCAGCAGCGTAGATGGGTTAGCTCACGGTGAGCAGTTCTTC. It translates to CASSVDGLAHGEQFF.

This clone was observed a few times. The chain couples TRBV5-6 to TRBJ2-7; 7 nucleotides align to TRBD1. The V gene's germline CDR1 is SGHDT and CDR2 YYEEEE. CDR3 length equals 14 residues. V was pared by 1 base and J by 2 bases, with 3 bases of the junction left unmatched. The CDR3 loop reads CASSLKGAAYEQYF. CDR3 nucleotides: TGTGCCAGCAGCTTGAAGGGGGCCGCCTACGAGCAGTACTTC.

V and J are TRBV27 and TRBJ1-6; D might be TRBD1 (6 bases). Germline CDR1 MNHEY, CDR2 SMNVEV (reference sequence). There are 19 residues in the CDR3. Between the trimmed V and J ends, which lost 6 bases and 0 bases, there was a span of 21 bases. The CDR3 bases are TGTGCCAGCAGGTCCCGAGCAGGGGTCGACGGCTCCTATAATTCACCCCTCCACTTT. This translates into CASRSRAGVDGSYNSPLHF.

The count of this clone is one. The chain combines TRBV12-3 or TRBV12-4 with TRBJ1-2; no definite D call. Trimming took off 6 bases at V and 2 bases at J, with 7 bases between the two ends. CDR3 length: 12 amino acids. The chain's CDR3 is CASSSYNYGYTF. In DNA, the CDR3 is TGTGCCAGCAGCTCCTACAACTATGGCTACACCTTC.

The chain recombines TRBV18 with TRBJ1-5; D unclear. Trimming shortened V by 6 bases and J by 0 bases, and 9 bases separated the two germline ends. This CDR3 has 14 residues. Germline CDR1 KGHSH, CDR2 LQKENI. The CDR3 region has the DNA TGTGCCAGCTCGCCCGGACGTAGCAATCAGCCCCAGCATTTT. This codes for CASSPGRSNQPQHF.

This chain links TRBV3-1 (or the pseudogene TRBV3-2) with TRBJ2-1; 8 nucleotides match TRBD2. Germline CDR1 reads LGHDT; CDR2 reads YNNKEL (reference sequence). CDR3 size: 16 residues. Germline trimming cut 1 base from V and 0 bases from J; bases unmatched to any gene: 2. This chain's CDR3 is CASSQALAGSYNEQFF. CDR3 sequence (DNA): TGTGCCAGCAGCCAAGCCCTAGCGGGCTCCTACAATGAGCAGTTCTTC.

This clone was seen once. The chain recombines TRBV19 with TRBJ1-1, with 10 bases identical to TRBD1. The trim removed 5 bases at V and 4 bases at J, leaving 10 bases unmatched. CDR1 and CDR2 from the germline V gene are LNHDA and SQIVND (reference sequence). CDR3 length: 16 residues. CDR3 DNA: TGTGCCAGTAGTGCACGGGACAGGGGATCGGGCACTGAAGCTTTCTTT. It specifies CASSARDRGSGTEAFF.

This clone was observed a single time. CDR3 DNA sequence: TGCGCCAGCAGCTCGGGTTCAGGGAATGAAAAACTGTTTTTT. Translated, it gives CASSSGSGNEKLFF. The rearrangement links TRBV5-1 to TRBJ1-4, with D maybe TRBD1 (5 bases). The CDR3 covers 14 residues. The V gene lost 3 bases and the J gene lost 5 bases, with 11 bases spanning the gap. Germline CDR1 reads SGHRS; CDR2 reads YFSETQ.

The V gene is TRBV11-3, the J gene TRBJ2-1; TRBD1 aligns across 8 bases. The germline gives CDR1 SGHNT, CDR2 YENEEA. The CDR3 spans 15 residues. Trimming removed 1 base from V and 7 bases from J; junction bases left unmatched: 6. CDR3 protein: CASSLGAGGFNEQFF. The CDR3 DNA reads as TGTGCCAGCAGCTTAGGGGCAGGGGGCTTTAATGAGCAGTTCTTC.

The rearrangement joins TRBV30 to TRBJ1-2; TRBD1 aligns across 9 bases. V gave up 0 bases and J gave up 4 bases; unmatched junction bases: 6. From germline, CDR1 is GTSNPN and CDR2 SVGIG (reference sequence). The CDR3 is 15 residues long. CDR3: CAWSVGQGGGYGYTF. As DNA, the CDR3 is TGTGCCTGGAGTGTGGGACAGGGCGGGGGCTATGGCTACACCTTC.

The genes are TRBV13 and TRBJ2-7; unclear D gene. Germline V gene data show CDR1 as PRHDT and CDR2 as FYEKMQ (reference sequence). The CDR3 covers 12 residues. V shed 5 bases and J shed 2 bases, with 7 bases lying between them. The CDR3 protein is CASSLRPYEQYF. The DNA for the CDR3 is TGTGCCAGCAGCCTCCGGCCCTACGAGCAGTACTTC.

The V and J genes are TRBV5-4 and TRBJ2-4; D assignment may be TRBD1 or TRBD2 (6 bases each). There are 13 residues in the CDR3. The V end lost 3 bases, the J end lost 6 bases, and 10 bases lay between the germline ends. Germline CDR1 SGHNT, CDR2 YYREEE (reference sequence). The CDR3 protein is CASSSEGGNIQYF. The CDR3 DNA reads TGTGCCAGCAGCTCGGAGGGGGGAAACATTCAGTACTTC.

V is TRBV4-2 and J is TRBJ1-4; unclear D gene. Germline CDR1 is LGHNA and CDR2 is YNFKEQ. The CDR3 sequence is 11 residues long. V lost 0 bases, J lost 8 bases, and 1 base lay in between. CDR3 loop: CASSQEEKLFF. The CDR3 region has the DNA TGTGCCAGCAGCCAAGAAGAAAAACTGTTTTTT.

In DNA form, the CDR3 reads TGCGCCAGCGGGTGGACTAGCGCCCATTACAGCCAAACCTACAATGAGCAGTTCTTC. This sequence encodes CASGWTSAHYSQTYNEQFF. The rearrangement joins TRBV5-1 to TRBJ2-1; 9 nucleotides match TRBD2. This CDR3 has 19 residues. CDR1 is SGHRS, CDR2 YFSETQ, per germline. The V and J ends lost 7 bases and 2 bases, in that order; junction bases with no gene match: 19. The entire variable domain, with the rest obtained from reference TRBV5-1 and TRBJ2-1, is as follows: KAGVTQTPRYLIKTRGQQVTLSCSPISGHRSVSWYQQTPGQGLQFLFEYFSETQRNKGNFPGRFSGRQFSNSRSEMNVSTLELGDSALYLCASGWTSAHYSQTYNEQFFGPGTRLTVL.

This chain joins TRBV15 and TRBJ2-1; 11 bases are shared with TRBD2. V dropped 4 bases and J dropped 4; count of bases not matched to a gene: 12. CDR3 size: 18 residues. Germline V CDR1 and CDR2: LNHNV, YYDKDF (reference sequence). The CDR3 spells CATSKRLAGNSGYNEQFF. CDR3 bases: TGTGCCACCAGCAAAAGACTAGCGGGGAATAGTGGGTACAATGAGCAGTTCTTC.

The V gene is TRBV9, the J gene TRBJ2-7, with 7 bases identical to TRBD2. The CDR3 runs to 15 residues. Per germline, CDR1 SGDLS and CDR2 YYNGEE. Trimming removed 2 bases from V and 4 bases from J; junction bases left unmatched: 9. As DNA, the CDR3 is TGTGCCAGCAGCGTTTCAAGCGGGACTCCTTACGAGCAGTACTTC. It codes for CASSVSSGTPYEQYF.

This sequence joins TRBV7-8 and TRBJ2-3, with D possibly being TRBD1 or TRBD2 (5 bases each). Trimming removed 10 bases from V and 0 bases from J, with 23 bases in between. This CDR3 region has 17 residues. In germline, CDR1 is SGHVS, CDR2 FQNEAQ. Here the CDR3 DNA reads TGTGCCACCTACCCGGACTTCCTAGGGGCTAGCACAGATACGCAGTATTTT. This translates into CATYPDFLGASTDTQYF. The full variable domain, completed using reference TRBV7-8 and TRBJ2-3, is GAGVSQSPRYKVAKRGQDVALRCDPISGHVSLFWYQQALGQGPEFLTYFQNEAQLDKSGLPSDRFFAERPEGSVSTLKIQRTQQEDSAVYLCATYPDFLGASTDTQYFGPGTRLTVL.

This clone was seen more than once but under ten times. Written as DNA, the CDR3 is TGTGCCAGCAGCATGAAAACCGGGACGGATGTTTACGAGCAGTACTTC. Protein sequence: CASSMKTGTDVYEQYF. The chain has TRBV25-1 and TRBJ2-7; TRBD1 or TRBD2 may be the D gene (5 bases each). CDR1 and CDR2 from the germline V gene are MGHDK and SYGVNS. The CDR3 is made up of 16 amino acids. Trimming shortened V by 6 bases and J by 4 bases, and 22 bases separated the two germline ends.

The chain joins TRBV28 to TRBJ1-2, with D perhaps TRBD1 (5 bases). Between the trimmed V and J ends, which lost 5 bases and 4 bases, there was a span of 17 bases. Germline V CDR1 and CDR2: MDHEN, SYDVKM. CDR3 length equals 15 residues. The CDR3 nucleotides are TGTGCCAGCAGTAAGGCCGGGACGGACACCTATGGCTACACCTTC. It translates to CASSKAGTDTYGYTF.

The chain joins TRBV4-2 to TRBJ2-3, with 8 bases fitting TRBD2. This CDR3 region has 16 residues. With 0 bases clipped from V and 3 bases from J, the junction kept 5 bases outside the gene matches. Germline CDR1 and CDR2: LGHNA and YNFKEQ. CDR3 region: CASSQEVAGFTDTQYF. CDR3 coding DNA: TGTGCCAGCAGCCAAGAAGTAGCGGGGTTTACAGATACGCAGTATTTT.

The CDR3 spells CASSQHLGGVGDTQYF. In nucleotides, the CDR3 is TGCGCCAGCAGCCAACACCTAGGGGGAGTGGGAGATACGCAGTATTTT. This chain uses TRBV4-1 with TRBJ2-3; D is possibly TRBD1 (6 bases). CDR3 length equals 16 residues. Germline V gene data show CDR1 as MGHRA and CDR2 as YSYEKL. The V gene lost 2 bases and the J gene lost 5 bases, with 17 bases spanning the gap.